One TCR beta chain is described in this entry. V was clipped by 3 bases and J by 13 bases, with 14 bases between them. The CDR3 is made up of 12 amino acids. The germline V gene encodes CDR1 SGDLS and CDR2 YYNGEE. This sample stems from a study of T cells after yellow fever vaccination. TCRdb re-called the 5' RACE reads with MiXCR, one entry per CDR3 protein. The table lists 500,000 to 700,000 distinct CDR3 sequences, 19% of them singletons, with about 13% in the top ten. The specimen was PBMCs, collected 15 days after the yellow fever booster vaccination. V gene TRBV9 combines with J gene TRBJ2-1; D is possibly TRBD2 (6 bases). The TCR sequence derives from a man aged 30 to 45 who received the YFV17D yellow fever vaccine. In nucleotides, the CDR3 is TGTGCCAGCAGCGGAACGACGGACTACCAGTTCTTC. This gives the protein CASSGTTDYQFF. The whole variable domain, remainder taken from reference TRBV9 and TRBJ2-1, is DSGVTQTPKHLITATGQRVTLRCSPRSGDLSVYWYQQSLDQGLQFLIQYYNGEERAKGNILERFSAQQFPDLHSELNLSSLELGDSALYFCASSGTTDYQFFGPGTRLTVL.